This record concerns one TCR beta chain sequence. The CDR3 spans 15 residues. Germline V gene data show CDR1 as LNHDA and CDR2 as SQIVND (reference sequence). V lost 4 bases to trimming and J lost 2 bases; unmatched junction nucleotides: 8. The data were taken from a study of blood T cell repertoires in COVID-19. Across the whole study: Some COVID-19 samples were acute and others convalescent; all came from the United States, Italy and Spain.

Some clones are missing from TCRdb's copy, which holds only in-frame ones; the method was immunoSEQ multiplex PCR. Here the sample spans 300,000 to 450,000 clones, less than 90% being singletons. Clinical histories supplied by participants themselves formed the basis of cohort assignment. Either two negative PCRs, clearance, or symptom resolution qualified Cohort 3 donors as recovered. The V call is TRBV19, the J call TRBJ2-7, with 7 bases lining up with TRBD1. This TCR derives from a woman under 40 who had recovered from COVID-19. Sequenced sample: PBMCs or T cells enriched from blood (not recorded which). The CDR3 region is CASSTAQGLTYEQYF. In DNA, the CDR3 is TGTGCCAGTAGTACCGCACAGGGGCTGACCTACGAGCAGTACTTC.